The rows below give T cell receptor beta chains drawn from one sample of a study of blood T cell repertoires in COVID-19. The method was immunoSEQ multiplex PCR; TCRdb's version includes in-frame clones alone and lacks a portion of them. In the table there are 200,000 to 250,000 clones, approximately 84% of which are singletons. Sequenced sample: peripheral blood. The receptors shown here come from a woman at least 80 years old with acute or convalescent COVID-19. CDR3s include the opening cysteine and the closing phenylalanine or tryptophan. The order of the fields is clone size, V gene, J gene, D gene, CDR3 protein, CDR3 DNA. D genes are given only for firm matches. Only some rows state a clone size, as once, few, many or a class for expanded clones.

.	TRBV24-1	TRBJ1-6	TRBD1	CATSDFQGQRLIPPLHF	TGTGCCACCAGTGATTTTCAGGGACAGAGATTAATTCCACCCCTCCACTTT
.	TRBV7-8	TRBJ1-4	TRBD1	CASSDTRTGGNEKLFF	TGTGCCAGCAGCGATACCCGGACAGGGGGTAATGAAAAACTGTTTTTT
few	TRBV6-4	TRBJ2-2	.	CASSDSRGGELFF	TGTGCCAGCAGTGACTCCCGGGGCGGGGAGCTGTTTTTT
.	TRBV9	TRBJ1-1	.	CASSITSSNTEAFF	TGTGCCAGCAGTATAACTAGCTCGAACACTGAAGCTTTCTTT
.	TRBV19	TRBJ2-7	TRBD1	CASSIRTGLSYEQYF	TGTGCCAGTAGTATCAGGACAGGCCTCTCCTACGAGCAGTACTTC
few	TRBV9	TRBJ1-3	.	CASSTRTDSGNTIYF	TGTGCCAGCAGCACCCGGACAGACTCTGGAAACACCATATATTTT
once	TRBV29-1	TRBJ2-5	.	CSVEASTGETQYF	TGCAGCGTTGAAGCTTCAACGGGAGAGACCCAGTACTTC
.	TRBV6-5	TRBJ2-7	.	CASEGETSYEQYF	TGTGCCAGCGAGGGGGAAACCTCCTACGAGCAGTACTTC
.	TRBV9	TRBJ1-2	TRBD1	CASSIGQGLVEGYTF	TGTGCCAGCAGCATAGGACAGGGCCTTGTAGAGGGCTACACCTTC
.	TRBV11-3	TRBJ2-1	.	CASSLDLNEQFF	TGTGCCAGCAGCTTAGATCTTAATGAGCAGTTCTTC
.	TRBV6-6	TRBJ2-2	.	CASSYSRINTGELFF	TGTGCCAGCAGTTACTCCAGGATCAACACCGGGGAGCTGTTTTTT
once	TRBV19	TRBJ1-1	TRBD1	CASTKDRGLSEAFF	TGTGCCAGTACCAAAGACAGGGGGCTGTCTGAAGCTTTCTTT
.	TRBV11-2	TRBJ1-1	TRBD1	CASSHTGGTEAFF	TGTGCCAGCAGTCACACAGGGGGCACTGAAGCTTTCTTT
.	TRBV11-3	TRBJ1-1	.	CASSLTTNTEAFF	TGTGCCAGCAGCCTTACAACGAACACTGAAGCTTTCTTT
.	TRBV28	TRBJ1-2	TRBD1	CASSPGQNYGYTF	TGTGCCAGCAGCCCGGGACAGAACTATGGCTACACCTTC
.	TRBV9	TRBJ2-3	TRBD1	CASSKTGAFTDTQYF	TGTGCCAGCAGCAAAACAGGGGCCTTCACAGATACGCAGTATTTT
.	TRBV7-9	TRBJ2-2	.	CASSLAGHRGATGELFF	TGTGCCAGCAGCTTAGCGGGACACCGGGGGGCCACCGGGGAGCTGTTTTTT
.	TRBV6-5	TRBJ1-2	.	CASSYLSNYGYTF	TGTGCCAGCAGTTACCTTTCTAACTATGGCTACACCTTC
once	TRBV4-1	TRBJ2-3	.	CASSQAHADTQYF	TGCGCCAGCAGCCAAGCACATGCAGATACGCAGTATTTT
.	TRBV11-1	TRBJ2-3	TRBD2	CASSSSASGDTQYF	TGTGCCAGCAGCTCGTCGGCTAGCGGCGATACGCAGTATTTT
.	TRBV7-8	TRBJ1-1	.	CASSLGEVPRTEAFF	TGTGCCAGCAGCTTAGGGGAGGTCCCGCGGACTGAAGCTTTCTTT
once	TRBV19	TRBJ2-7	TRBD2	CASSMNKREGRGYEQYF	TGTGCCAGTAGTATGAATAAGAGGGAGGGCCGCGGCTACGAGCAGTACTTC
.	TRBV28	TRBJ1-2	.	CASSLSRGGYGYTF	TGTGCCAGCAGTTTGTCCAGGGGCGGCTATGGCTACACCTTC
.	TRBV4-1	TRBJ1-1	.	CASSQGDTLNTEAFF	TGCGCCAGCAGCCAGGGGGACACGCTGAACACTGAAGCTTTCTTT
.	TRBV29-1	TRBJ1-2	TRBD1	CSVSRQGSYGYTF	TGCAGCGTTTCTAGACAGGGCTCCTATGGCTACACCTTC
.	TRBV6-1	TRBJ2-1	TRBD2	CASSEGTSGRKKGTYNEQFF	TGTGCCAGCAGTGAAGGGACTAGCGGGAGAAAGAAGGGAACCTACAATGAGCAGTTCTTC
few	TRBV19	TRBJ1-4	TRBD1	CASSIPAPGQLEKLFF	TGTGCCAGTAGTATTCCTGCTCCGGGACAGTTAGAAAAACTGTTTTTT
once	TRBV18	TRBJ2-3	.	CASSDILPGVRGGDTQYF	TGTGCCAGCTCCGACATTCTGCCGGGAGTAAGGGGAGGAGATACGCAGTATTTT
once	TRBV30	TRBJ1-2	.	CAWSLTVSYGYTF	TGTGCCTGGAGTCTCACGGTCTCCTATGGCTACACCTTC
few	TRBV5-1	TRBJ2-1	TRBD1	CASSFTGGTYNEQFF	TGCGCCAGCAGCTTCACAGGGGGCACTTACAATGAGCAGTTCTTC
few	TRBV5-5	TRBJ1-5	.	CASSPTGQGNQPQHF	TGTGCCAGCAGCCCAACGGGACAAGGAAATCAGCCCCAGCATTTT
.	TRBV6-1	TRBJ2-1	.	CASSGETGLGDNEQFF	TGTGCCAGCAGTGGGGAGACAGGTTTAGGGGACAATGAGCAGTTCTTC
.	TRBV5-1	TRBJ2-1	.	CASHVQRGGGNEQFF	TGCGCCAGCCATGTCCAGCGGGGAGGGGGCAATGAGCAGTTCTTC
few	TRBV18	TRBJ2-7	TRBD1	CASSPGTEYEQYF	TGTGCCAGCTCACCAGGGACAGAGTACGAGCAGTACTTC
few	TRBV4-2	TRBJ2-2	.	CASSRSARENTGELFF	TGTGCCAGCAGCCGCTCAGCGCGGGAGAACACCGGGGAGCTGTTTTTT
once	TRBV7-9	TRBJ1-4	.	CASSRRQANEKLFF	TGTGCCAGCAGCCGTCGACAGGCCAATGAAAAACTGTTTTTT